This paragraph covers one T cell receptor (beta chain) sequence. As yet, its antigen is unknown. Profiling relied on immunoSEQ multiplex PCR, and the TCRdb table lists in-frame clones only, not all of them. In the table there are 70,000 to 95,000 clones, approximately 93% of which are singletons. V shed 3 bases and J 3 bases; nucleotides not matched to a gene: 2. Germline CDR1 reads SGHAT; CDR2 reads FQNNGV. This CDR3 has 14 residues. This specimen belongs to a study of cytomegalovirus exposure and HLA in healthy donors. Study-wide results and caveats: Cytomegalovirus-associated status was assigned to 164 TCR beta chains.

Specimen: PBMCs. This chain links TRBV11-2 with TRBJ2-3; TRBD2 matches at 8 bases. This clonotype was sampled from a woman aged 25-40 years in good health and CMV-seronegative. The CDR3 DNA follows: TGTGCCAGCAGCTTTACGGGAGGGACAGATACGCAGTATTTT. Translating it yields CASSFTGGTDTQYF. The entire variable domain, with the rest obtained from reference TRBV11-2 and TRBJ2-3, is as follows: EAGVAQSPRYKIIEKRQSVAFWCNPISGHATLYWYQQILGQGPKLLIQFQNNGVVDDSQLPKDRFSAERLKGVDSTLKIQPAKLEDSAVYLCASSFTGGTDTQYFGPGTRLTVL.